The clone carrying this TCR delta chain was seen a handful of times. This DNA translates differently at residue 4 from the TCRdb protein, which is that of a much larger clone; a read error is likely, and the protein shown is the DNA's own translation. TCRdb reprocessed the RT-PCR reads using CATT. The repertoire consists of approximately 5,700 delta-chain clones, with approximately 1.9% occurring once and the leading ten covering roughly a fifth. This CDR3 spans 19 amino acids. CDR1 and CDR2 (germline): GEAIGNYY, EKD. J gave up 3 bases and V 5 bases, and 23 bases lay outside the gene matches. This sample was included in a study of gamma-delta T cells after stem cell transplantation.

The chain couples TRDV2 to TRDJ1; 7 bases agree with TRDD3. The specimen sequenced was gamma-delta T cells. The TCR was taken from a human donor. It is not recorded whose cells these are; they may come from a transplant donor. CDR3 amino acids: CACGAVLGNAETGADKLIF. The CDR3 DNA follows: TGTGCCTGTGGCGCTGTACTGGGGAATGCAGAGACTGGGGCCGATAAACTCATCTTT.